These T cell receptor beta chains were read from a single sample in a study of shared clonotypes between healthy human individuals. The repertoire was sequenced with immunoSEQ multiplex PCR; TCRdb's copy has only in-frame clones and lacks some. The sample consists of 2 million to 2.5 million clones, around 92% of them appearing once. Input material: naive CD4+ T cells from PBMCs. Every receptor here comes from a man aged 18-30 years in good health. Some clones in this sample may be carry-over from other donors' samples. CDR3s include the opening cysteine and the closing phenylalanine or tryptophan. D genes are given only for firm matches. Clone size is shown for a subset of rows, as once, few, many or a class of expanded clone.

D | J | V | size | CDR3 | DNA
- | TRBJ2-3 | TRBV7-6 | - | CASSLGLFSGTDTQYF | TGTGCCAGCAGCTTAGGTCTGTTTAGCGGCACAGATACGCAGTATTTT
- | TRBJ1-2 | TRBV23-1 | - | CASSQSNRGPGYGYTF | TGCGCCAGCAGTCAATCGAATAGGGGCCCCGGCTATGGCTACACCTTC
- | TRBJ1-2 | TRBV28 | - | CASSLLVNYGYTF | TGTGCCAGCAGTTTGTTAGTTAACTATGGCTACACCTTC
- | TRBJ1-2 | TRBV7-2 | - | CASSLTRTVGGYTF | TGTGCCAGCAGCCTCACGAGGACAGTCGGAGGCTACACCTTC
- | TRBJ1-1 | TRBV28 | - | CASTPYSGAGAEAFF | TGTGCCAGCACCCCGTATTCTGGCGCGGGGGCGGAAGCTTTCTTT
- | TRBJ2-3 | TRBV5-1 | - | CASSVDTDTQYF | TGCGCCAGCAGCGTAGATACAGATACGCAGTATTTT
TRBD2 | TRBJ2-2 | TRBV9 | - | CASSADSGTHTGELFF | TGTGCCAGCAGCGCCGATAGCGGGACCCACACCGGGGAGCTGTTTTTT
- | TRBJ2-5 | TRBV4-1 | - | CASSQDGQRQETQYF | TGCGCCAGCAGCCAAGATGGGCAGCGCCAAGAGACCCAGTACTTC
TRBD2 | TRBJ2-1 | TRBV27 | - | CASSLLSWTSGEQFF | TGTGCCAGCAGTTTATTGTCTTGGACTAGCGGTGAGCAGTTCTTC
TRBD2 | TRBJ2-5 | TRBV12-5 | - | CASGERGGRGETQYF | TGTGCTAGTGGTGAACGCGGGGGGCGCGGAGAGACCCAGTACTTC
TRBD2 | TRBJ2-1 | TRBV29-1 | once | CSVEDSRGGSYNEQFF | TGCAGCGTTGAAGATTCCCGCGGGGGCTCCTACAATGAGCAGTTCTTC
TRBD1 | TRBJ1-3 | TRBV28 | - | CASSDQGVAGNTIYF | TGTGCCAGCAGCGACCAGGGGGTGGCTGGAAACACCATATATTTT
- | TRBJ1-1 | TRBV4-1 | once | CASSQLPTFDSEAFF | TGCGCCAGCAGCCAACTACCTACGTTCGACTCTGAAGCTTTCTTT
TRBD2 | TRBJ2-2 | TRBV28 | - | CASSLLGREVPGELFF | TGTGCCAGCAGTTTGTTAGGGCGGGAGGTCCCCGGGGAGCTGTTTTTT
TRBD1 | TRBJ1-2 | TRBV27 | once | CASSFGTGSFYGYTF | TGTGCCAGCAGTTTCGGGACAGGGTCTTTTTATGGCTACACCTTC
- | TRBJ2-1 | TRBV18 | - | CASSPTGPRSYNEQFF | TGTGCCAGCTCACCCACCGGGCCCCGCTCCTACAATGAGCAGTTCTTC
- | TRBJ1-3 | TRBV29-1 | once | CSVGSYSGNTIYF | TGCAGCGTTGGAAGCTACTCTGGAAACACCATATATTTT
TRBD2 | TRBJ2-3 | TRBV10-3 | - | CAISEAGAADTQYF | TGTGCCATCAGTGAAGCGGGAGCGGCAGATACGCAGTATTTT
TRBD1 | TRBJ1-2 | TRBV7-9 | - | CASSLDRGRGTNYGYTF | TGTGCCAGCAGCTTAGACAGGGGAAGGGGGACTAACTATGGCTACACCTTC
TRBD2 | TRBJ2-3 | TRBV18 | - | CASSPLAGVRDTQYF | TGTGCCAGCTCACCCCTAGCGGGAGTAAGAGATACGCAGTATTTT
TRBD1 | TRBJ2-7 | TRBV28 | - | CASRPPGGRGYEQYF | TGTGCCAGCAGACCTCCAGGGGGCAGAGGATACGAGCAGTACTTC
- | TRBJ2-7 | TRBV30 | - | CAWSVGAWAHEQYF | TGTGCCTGGAGTGTGGGGGCCTGGGCCCACGAGCAGTACTTC
- | TRBJ1-5 | TRBV28 | - | CASSPGVNSNQPQHF | TGTGCCAGCAGTCCCGGAGTCAATAGCAATCAGCCCCAGCATTTT
- | TRBJ1-4 | TRBV7-7 | - | CATAEGATNEKLFF | TGTGCCACGGCCGAGGGGGCAACTAATGAAAAACTGTTTTTT
TRBD1 | TRBJ1-2 | TRBV6-5 | - | CASSRDSPGGYTF | TGTGCCAGCAGCCGGGACAGCCCGGGAGGCTACACCTTC
- | TRBJ2-5 | TRBV5-6 | - | CASSTSGVQETQYF | TGTGCCAGCAGCACCTCAGGGGTTCAAGAGACCCAGTACTTC
- | TRBJ2-1 | TRBV11-3 | - | CASSLDHNNEQFF | TGTGCCAGCAGCTTAGACCACAACAATGAGCAGTTCTTC
- | TRBJ1-1 | TRBV7-3 | - | CASSPTRGSTEAFF | TGTGCCAGCAGCCCAACCCGGGGAAGCACTGAAGCTTTCTTT
TRBD1 | TRBJ2-1 | TRBV10-1 | - | CASRDRPITLVSLNEQFF | TGCGCCAGCCGGGACAGACCTATAACATTGGTTAGTTTGAATGAGCAGTTCTTC
TRBD1 | TRBJ1-4 | TRBV6-6 | - | CASSYPGQGAKLFF | TGTGCCAGCAGTTACCCCGGACAGGGGGCCAAACTGTTTTTT
- | TRBJ2-3 | TRBV11-3 | - | CASSFARSPTDTQYF | TGTGCCAGCAGCTTTGCTCGTTCCCCCACAGATACGCAGTATTTT
- | TRBJ1-5 | TRBV7-9 | once | CASSLVGSNQPQHF | TGTGCCAGCAGCTTAGTAGGGAGCAATCAGCCCCAGCATTTT
- | TRBJ2-7 | TRBV10-3 | - | CAISGGPYEQYF | TGTGCCATCTCGGGTGGGCCATACGAGCAGTACTTC
- | TRBJ1-1 | TRBV7-9 | - | CASSSVEGTEAFF | TGTGCCAGCAGCTCGGTCGAGGGAACTGAAGCTTTCTTT
- | TRBJ1-2 | TRBV21-1 | once | CASSKEPGQVTHGYTF | TGTGCCAGCAGCAAAGAACCGGGACAGGTGACTCATGGCTACACCTTC
- | TRBJ2-2 | TRBV6-6 | - | CASSFKEQTGGELFF | TGTGCCAGCAGTTTTAAGGAACAGACGGGTGGGGAGCTGTTTTTT
- | TRBJ2-1 | TRBV7-3 | few | CASSLEGRVNEQFF | TGTGCCAGCAGCTTAGAGGGCAGGGTAAATGAGCAGTTCTTC
- | TRBJ2-7 | TRBV19 | - | CASSMGRVGEQYF | TGTGCCAGTAGTATGGGGCGAGTGGGAGAGCAGTACTTC
- | TRBJ1-2 | TRBV28 | - | CASSPPGFGGYTF | TGTGCCAGCAGTCCCCCAGGATTCGGGGGCTACACCTTC
- | TRBJ1-1 | TRBV2 | - | CASSGVGRGISEAFF | TGTGCCAGCAGTGGAGTCGGCCGGGGGATCTCTGAAGCTTTCTTT
TRBD2 | TRBJ2-7 | TRBV4-2 | - | CASSLRGRGNEQYF | TGTGCCAGCAGCCTGCGGGGGAGAGGAAACGAGCAGTACTTC
- | TRBJ2-3 | TRBV18 | - | CASSVGVATTDTQYF | TGTGCCAGCTCCGTAGGGGTAGCGACCACAGATACGCAGTATTTT
- | TRBJ2-7 | TRBV28 | - | CASSLAVEPYEQYF | TGTGCCAGCAGTTTAGCCGTTGAACCCTACGAGCAGTACTTC
- | TRBJ1-3 | TRBV5-6 | - | CASILTGQGNTIYF | TGTGCCAGCATCCTGACAGGTCAAGGAAACACCATATATTTT
TRBD2 | TRBJ2-2 | TRBV18 | - | CASSPVIAGSGELFF | TGTGCCAGCTCACCCGTGATAGCGGGTAGCGGGGAGCTGTTTTTT
TRBD1 | TRBJ1-3 | TRBV5-4 | - | CASSLSAGGGPLSGNTIYF | TGTGCCAGCAGCTTGTCTGCAGGGGGCGGCCCTCTCTCTGGAAACACCATATATTTT
TRBD1 | TRBJ2-2 | TRBV28 | - | CASINRGPTGELFF | TGTGCCAGCATCAACAGGGGCCCCACCGGGGAGCTGTTTTTT
- | TRBJ2-3 | TRBV14 | - | CASSQAFPRLTDTQYF | TGTGCCAGCAGCCAAGCCTTCCCCCGATTGACAGATACGCAGTATTTT
- | TRBJ1-1 | TRBV5-1 | - | CASSLAGGSITEAFF | TGCGCCAGCAGCTTGGCCGGGGGGTCGATCACTGAAGCTTTCTTT